The clone carrying this T cell receptor beta chain is a singleton in its sample. Its cognate antigen is unknown. These data belong to a study of cytomegalovirus exposure and HLA in healthy donors. The germline V gene encodes CDR1 GTSNPN and CDR2 SVGIG (reference sequence). The V and J ends lost 0 bases and 2 bases respectively, with 10 bases between them. There are 14 residues in the CDR3. Study results and caveats: The records held CMV serostatus as the only immune exposure information.

PCR employed 60 Vbeta and 13 Jbeta primers. Study processing details: Later, an analysis found about 80 million unique TCR beta chains, and 10 million to 11 million of these were shared. The data were produced by immunoSEQ multiplex PCR, yet TCRdb's version contains in-frame clones alone and is incomplete. V and J calls and clone size are those listed in that table; D and trimming were worked out from the DNA. The repertoire holds about 180,000 clones, about 80% seen once, with about 1.5% in the top ten. Sequences were obtained from PBMCs. The V and J genes are TRBV30 and TRBJ1-2, with D possibly matching TRBD1 (6 bases). The sequence was collected from a man aged 18 to 29 in good health and CMV-seronegative. The DNA of the CDR3 is TGTGCCTGGAGTGTACCCGACAGGAACTATGGCTACACCTTC. This translates into CAWSVPDRNYGYTF.